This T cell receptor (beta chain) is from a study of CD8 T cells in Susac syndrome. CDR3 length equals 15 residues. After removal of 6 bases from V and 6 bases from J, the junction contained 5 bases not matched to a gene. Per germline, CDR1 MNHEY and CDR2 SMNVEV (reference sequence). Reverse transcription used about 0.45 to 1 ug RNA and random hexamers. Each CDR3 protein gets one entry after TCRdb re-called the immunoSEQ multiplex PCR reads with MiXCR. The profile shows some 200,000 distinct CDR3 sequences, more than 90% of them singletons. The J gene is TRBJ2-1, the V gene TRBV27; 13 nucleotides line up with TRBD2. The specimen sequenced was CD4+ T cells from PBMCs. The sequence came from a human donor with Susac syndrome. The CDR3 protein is CASRLTSGGANEQFF. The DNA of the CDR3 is TGTGCCAGCAGACTCACTAGCGGGGGGGCCAATGAGCAGTTCTTC.